These 22 T cell receptor beta chains were sequenced from one sample in a study of blood T cell repertoires in COVID-19. Produced via immunoSEQ multiplex PCR; TCRdb's table is partial and in-frame only. The sample shows 50,000 to 70,000 clones, under 80% of them seen only once. Material for sequencing was PBMCs or T cells enriched from blood (not recorded which). Every receptor here comes from a woman in her sixties or seventies who had been exposed to COVID-19.

This clone was found a few times. The chain recombines TRBV6-1 with TRBJ1-5, with D unclear. Germline assignment: CDR1 MNHNS and CDR2 SASEGT. The CDR3 spans 15 residues. V was pared by 2 bases and J by 4 bases, with 12 bases between. The CDR3 here is CASSELPSPNQPQHF. In DNA, the CDR3 is TGTGCCAGCAGTGAACTTCCCTCTCCTAATCAGCCCCAGCATTTT.

This chain uses TRBV7-2 with TRBJ2-7, with 7 nucleotides matching TRBD2. V shed 5 bases, J shed 1 base, and the junction held 8 bases outside the gene matches. The germline V gene encodes CDR1 SGHTA and CDR2 FQGNSA. The CDR3 has 15 residues. CDR3 loop: CASSRAGSPSYEQYF. CDR3 nucleotides: TGTGCCAGCAGCAGAGCGGGGTCCCCATCCTACGAGCAGTACTTC.

This clone turned up a few times. The chain joins TRBV5-8 to TRBJ2-7, with a possible D match to TRBD1 (6 bases). V was trimmed by 0 bases and J by 5 bases, leaving 9 bases between them. Germline V lookup: CDR1 SGHTS, CDR2 YDEGEE. This CDR3 has 13 residues. The CDR3 is CASSLATGHEQYF. DNA of the CDR3: TGTGCCAGCAGCTTGGCCACAGGGCACGAGCAGTACTTC.

The chain couples TRBV10-1 to TRBJ1-3, with D perhaps matching TRBD1 (6 bases). The CDR3 covers 16 residues. V was shortened by 5 bases and J by 0 bases, with 14 bases between the two germline ends. Looked up from germline, CDR1 is WNHNN and CDR2 is SYGVQD (reference sequence). The CDR3 coding sequence is TGCGCCAGCAGTTTACAGGGTGTAAACTCTGGAAACACCATATATTTT. It specifies CASSLQGVNSGNTIYF.

This chain joins TRBV27 and TRBJ2-7; 8 nucleotides line up with TRBD1. This CDR3 has 14 amino acids. In germline, CDR1 is MNHEY, CDR2 SMNVEV (reference sequence). V lost 6 bases and J lost 0; bases outside the gene matches: 4. CDR3 sequence (DNA): TGTGCCAGCAGCAGACAGGGGACCTCCTACGAGCAGTACTTC. This sequence encodes CASSRQGTSYEQYF.

V and J are TRBV30 and TRBJ2-7, with 7 bases aligning to TRBD2. With V trimmed by 6 bases and J by 2 bases, 7 bases remained unmatched. CDR1 and CDR2 from the germline V gene are GTSNPN and SVGIG (reference sequence). The CDR3 totals 13 residues. As DNA, the CDR3 is TGTGCCTGCGGACTAGGGAGCACCTACGAGCAGTACTTC. It codes for CACGLGSTYEQYF.

The chain combines TRBV7-2 with TRBJ2-5; 9 nucleotides match TRBD2. CDR1 SGHTA and CDR2 FQGNSA come from the germline V gene. V shed 1 base and J 5 bases; nucleotides not matched to a gene: 8. The CDR3 consists of 16 residues. The CDR3 loop is CASSLDGIAGAETQYF. CDR3 nucleotides: TGTGCCAGCAGCTTAGATGGGATAGCGGGAGCCGAGACCCAGTACTTC. Full variable domain (outside the CDR3, taken from reference TRBV7-2 and TRBJ2-5): GAGVSQSPSNKVTEKGKDVELRCDPISGHTALYWYRQSLGQGLEFLIYFQGNSAPDKSGLPSDRFSAERTGGSVSTLTIQRTQQEDSAVYLCASSLDGIAGAETQYFGPGTRLLVL.

The chain is built from TRBV4-3 and TRBJ2-3, with TRBD1 identical over 7 bases. Looked up from germline, CDR1 is LGHNA and CDR2 is YSLEER. V lost 1 base and J lost 5; bases outside the gene matches: 9. The CDR3 covers 16 residues. This CDR3 reads CASSQGVDHRGDTQYF. CDR3 sequence (DNA): TGCGCCAGCAGCCAAGGGGTAGACCACAGGGGAGATACGCAGTATTTT.

The chain links TRBV7-2 to TRBJ2-2; 7 bases are a match to TRBD2. Trimming removed 6 bases from V and 4 bases from J; junction bases left unmatched: 8. The CDR3 sequence is 15 residues long. Germline V gene sequence: CDR1 SGHTA, CDR2 FQGNSA. The CDR3 region is CASRAAAGTTGELFF. The CDR3 region has the DNA TGTGCCAGCAGGGCCGCAGCGGGGACCACCGGGGAGCTGTTTTTT.

The chain carries TRBV14 and TRBJ2-2; D remains unclear. Trimming removed 0 bases from V and 6 bases from J, with 8 bases in between. CDR3 size: 14 residues. CDR1 is SGHDN and CDR2 is FVKESK in the germline V gene. This CDR3 reads CASSQDLVPGELFF. CDR3 sequence (DNA): TGTGCCAGCAGCCAAGATCTAGTCCCCGGGGAGCTGTTTTTT.

This clone was counted a few times. The chain combines TRBV5-1 with TRBJ2-4; possible D gene TRBD1, 6 bases. With 0 bases removed from V and 6 bases from J, the gap between germline ends came to 10 bases. Germline lookup yields CDR1 SGHRS and CDR2 YFSETQ. The CDR3 loop spans 14 amino acids. CDR3 in DNA: TGCGCCAGCAGCTTGGATGGGACACTAAACATTCAGTACTTC. This sequence encodes CASSLDGTLNIQYF.

V and J are TRBV30 and TRBJ2-3, with TRBD2 matching over 8 bases. Trimming at V came to 4 bases and at J to 0 bases, leaving 15 bases not matched to a gene. CDR3 length: 18 residues. The V gene's germline CDR1 is GTSNPN and CDR2 SVGIG (reference sequence). The CDR3 nucleotides are TGTGCCTGGACGGCGGGAGGTTCGCCGTCACGAAGCACAGATACGCAGTATTTT. Translated: CAWTAGGSPSRSTDTQYF.

This chain links TRBV6-5 with TRBJ1-1, with D maybe TRBD1 (5 bases). The V gene lost 4 bases and the J gene lost 4 bases, with 10 bases spanning the gap. The CDR3 runs 13 residues. CDR1 MNHEY and CDR2 SVGAGI come from the germline V gene. CDR3 sequence: CASSSLRGTEAFF. The CDR3, as DNA: TGTGCCAGCAGTTCCCTAAGGGGCACTGAAGCTTTCTTT.

The chain is built from TRBV4-2 and TRBJ1-4, with 7 positions matching TRBD1. The CDR3 runs to 15 residues. The junction had 7 bases not matched to a gene; V was cut back by 5 bases and J by 4 bases. Looked up from germline, CDR1 is LGHNA and CDR2 is YNFKEQ. The CDR3 DNA is TGTGCCAGCAGCTTTCTGACAGGGAATAATGAAAAACTGTTTTTT. Protein sequence: CASSFLTGNNEKLFF.

The chain couples TRBV5-4 to TRBJ2-1; D remains unclear. CDR1 is SGHNT, CDR2 YYREEE, per germline (reference sequence). V was cut by 4 bases and J by 1 base, with 9 bases left in between. The CDR3 extends over 14 amino acids. This CDR3 reads CASSPTNSYNEQFF. CDR3 DNA: TGTGCCAGCAGCCCGACAAATTCCTACAATGAGCAGTTCTTC.

The V and J genes are TRBV7-2 and TRBJ1-2; 11 positions match TRBD1. This CDR3 has 16 amino acids. CDR1 is SGHTA, CDR2 FQGNSA, per germline. V shed 6 bases, J shed 7 bases, and the junction held 13 bases outside the gene matches. The CDR3 DNA reads TGTGCCAGCAGTTACGGAAGGACAGGGGGCGCGAGTGGCTACACCTTC. This gives the protein CASSYGRTGGASGYTF.

This chain connects TRBV30 to TRBJ1-5; D possibly corresponds to TRBD1 (6 bases). The CDR3 is 14 amino acids. Germline V gene sequence: CDR1 GTSNPN, CDR2 SVGIG (reference sequence). V shed 5 bases and J shed 0 bases, with 11 bases lying between them. CDR3 loop: CAWAGQNSNQPQHF. CDR3 DNA sequence: TGTGCCTGGGCAGGACAGAATAGCAATCAGCCCCAGCATTTT.

The chain carries TRBV27 and TRBJ1-3; TRBD1 matches 10 bases. CDR3 length: 16 residues. The V gene end was trimmed by 6 bases and the J gene end by 3 bases; junction bases not matched to a gene: 8. Germline V lookup: CDR1 MNHEY, CDR2 SMNVEV (reference sequence). The DNA for the CDR3 is TGTGCCAGCAGGCCTAGACAGGGGGCAAGTGGAAACACCATATATTTT. This encodes CASRPRQGASGNTIYF.

In this sample, this clone turned up once. J is TRBJ1-5 and V is TRBV2, with 8 bases that match TRBD1. CDR1 SNHLY and CDR2 FYNNEI come from the germline V gene. With V trimmed by 6 bases and J by 3 bases, 4 bases remained unmatched. The CDR3 spans 14 residues. In nucleotides, the CDR3 is TGTGCCAGCAGCGGACAGGGTAACAATCAGCCCCAGCATTTT. It codes for CASSGQGNNQPQHF.

The genes are TRBV29-1 and TRBJ1-5, with D possibly TRBD1 on 5 matching bases. CDR3 length: 12 amino acids. Trimming removed 4 bases from V and 6 bases from J, with 10 bases in between. CDR1 SQVTM and CDR2 ANQGSEA come from the germline V gene. The CDR3 DNA sequence: TGCAGCGTTGGGGGCAGGGCTCAGCCCCAGCATTTT. Its translation is CSVGGRAQPQHF.

The V and J genes are TRBV10-1 and TRBJ2-7; TRBD2 aligns across 11 bases. V lost 1 base to trimming and J lost 6 bases; unmatched junction nucleotides: 2. The CDR3 runs to 14 residues. Germline values: CDR1 WNHNN, CDR2 SYGVQD (reference sequence). CDR3 protein: CASSELAGGREQYF. The DNA of the CDR3 is TGCGCCAGCAGTGAGTTAGCGGGAGGGCGCGAGCAGTACTTC.

J is TRBJ1-5 and V is TRBV19, with TRBD1 as a possible D gene (5 bases). Germline assignment: CDR1 LNHDA and CDR2 SQIVND (reference sequence). CDR3 length: 15 residues. V lost 3 bases, J lost 3 bases, and 12 bases lay in between. The CDR3 reads CASSIMAGYNQPQHF. The CDR3 coding sequence is TGTGCCAGTAGTATTATGGCAGGGTACAATCAGCCCCAGCATTTT.